This is a list of T cell receptor beta chains from one sample in a study of T-cell memory formation after mild COVID-19. One entry per CDR3 protein results from TCRdb running MiXCR on the 5' RACE reads. The profile shows about 150,000 distinct CDR3 sequences, more than 12% of them singletons. The sample comprised PBMCs or a T cell subset sorted from them (not recorded which). These receptors all come from an adult woman who had mild COVID-19 (a few samples of this study predate the infection). Cell type and time point are not known. CDR3s include the opening cysteine and the closing phenylalanine or tryptophan. D genes are given only for firm matches. Rows may omit the clone size; those that give it use once, few, many or a size class.

TRBJ2-2,few,TRBV12-3/TRBV12-4,TRBD1,CASSFQIGTGGTGELFF,TGTGCCAGCAGTTTCCAAATCGGGACAGGAGGCACCGGGGAGCTGTTTTTT
TRBJ2-1,-,TRBV2,TRBD2,CASSEWQTSGRNEQFF,TGTGCCAGCAGTGAATGGCAAACTAGCGGGAGGAATGAGCAGTTCTTC
TRBJ2-7,few,TRBV5-1,-,CASSSSDGYEQYF,TGCGCCAGCAGCTCAAGCGACGGGTACGAGCAGTACTTC
TRBJ2-1,few,TRBV15,-,CATSREKAASYNEQFF,TGTGCCACCAGCAGAGAAAAGGCAGCCTCCTACAATGAGCAGTTCTTC
TRBJ2-1,many,TRBV9,-,CASSTPRYNEQFF,TGTGCCAGCAGCACCCCTAGGTACAATGAGCAGTTCTTC
TRBJ2-3,few,TRBV6-5,TRBD2,CASSYDGGASSDTQYF,TGTGCCAGCAGTTACGACGGGGGGGCCTCCAGTGATACGCAGTATTTT
TRBJ2-7,-,TRBV6-2/TRBV6-3,-,CASSYPYSYEQYF,TGTGCCAGCAGTTACCCTTACTCCTACGAGCAGTACTTC
TRBJ2-7,-,TRBV7-2,TRBD2,CASSRGTSGYEQYF,TGTGCCAGCAGCCGAGGGACTAGCGGATACGAGCAGTACTTC
TRBJ1-1,-,TRBV5-1,-,CASSPDTGYTEAFF,TGCGCCAGCAGCCCGGATACAGGCTACACTGAAGCTTTCTTT
TRBJ2-1,few,TRBV20-1,-,CSATRTLSLEQFF,TGCAGTGCTACCCGGACTCTCTCGCTTGAGCAGTTCTTC
TRBJ1-5,few,TRBV6-6,-,CASSYNPDSNQPQHF,TGTGCCAGCAGTTACAACCCGGACAGCAATCAGCCCCAGCATTTT
TRBJ2-7,few,TRBV20-1,-,CSARGLGNYYEQYF,TGCAGTGCTAGAGGATTGGGGAATTACTACGAGCAGTACTTC
TRBJ2-7,few,TRBV5-6,-,CASSLRGVRGREQYF,TGTGCCAGCAGCTTAAGAGGTGTTCGGGGACGCGAGCAGTACTTC
TRBJ2-3,-,TRBV5-4,TRBD2,CASSYPSGSGGDTQYF,TGTGCCAGCAGCTATCCTAGCGGGAGCGGGGGAGATACGCAGTATTTT
TRBJ1-4,few,TRBV5-5,-,CASSLGQPATNEKLFF,TGTGCCAGCAGCCTCGGACAGCCCGCAACTAATGAAAAACTGTTTTTT
TRBJ2-7,-,TRBV5-1,-,CASSLRGLTVYEQYF,TGCGCCAGCAGCCTAAGGGGACTTACAGTCTACGAGCAGTACTTC
TRBJ2-3,few,TRBV12-3/TRBV12-4,TRBD2,CASSGLAGGDTQYF,TGTGCCAGCAGTGGACTAGCGGGAGGAGATACGCAGTATTTT
TRBJ1-5,-,TRBV3-1,TRBD1,CASSHGQARTGQPQHF,TGTGCCAGCAGCCACGGACAGGCCCGGACGGGTCAGCCCCAGCATTTT
TRBJ1-5,few,TRBV5-5,TRBD1,CASSPLGTENQPQHF,TGTGCCAGCAGCCCCTTGGGGACAGAGAATCAGCCCCAGCATTTT
TRBJ2-3,few,TRBV18,-,CASSPVSTDTQYF,TGTGCCAGCTCTCCCGTAAGCACAGATACGCAGTATTTT
TRBJ1-2,-,TRBV20-1,-,CSARRDDGYTF,TGCAGTGCTAGAAGGGATGATGGCTACACCTTC
TRBJ2-1,few,TRBV4-2,TRBD2,CASSPKRSGLASSEQFF,TGTGCCAGCAGCCCGAAAAGGTCGGGACTAGCGAGCTCTGAGCAGTTCTTC
TRBJ2-1,-,TRBV4-1,-,CASSQVGSGSYNEQFF,TGCGCCAGCAGCCAAGTCGGGTCGGGCTCCTACAATGAGCAGTTCTTC
TRBJ2-1,many,TRBV4-2,TRBD2,CASSQAGTSVQFF,TGTGCCAGCAGCCAAGCGGGGACTAGCGTGCAGTTCTTC
TRBJ2-1,few,TRBV12-3/TRBV12-4,-,CASSLRGYSYNEQFF,TGTGCCAGCAGTTTACGGGGGTACTCCTACAATGAGCAGTTCTTC
TRBJ2-3,few,TRBV7-3,-,CASSLLIDGDTQYF,TGTGCCAGCAGCTTGTTAATCGATGGGGATACGCAGTATTTT
TRBJ2-3,few,TRBV18,TRBD2,CASSPMTSGTMKGDTQYF,TGTGCCAGCTCACCAATGACTAGCGGGACGATGAAGGGAGATACGCAGTATTTT